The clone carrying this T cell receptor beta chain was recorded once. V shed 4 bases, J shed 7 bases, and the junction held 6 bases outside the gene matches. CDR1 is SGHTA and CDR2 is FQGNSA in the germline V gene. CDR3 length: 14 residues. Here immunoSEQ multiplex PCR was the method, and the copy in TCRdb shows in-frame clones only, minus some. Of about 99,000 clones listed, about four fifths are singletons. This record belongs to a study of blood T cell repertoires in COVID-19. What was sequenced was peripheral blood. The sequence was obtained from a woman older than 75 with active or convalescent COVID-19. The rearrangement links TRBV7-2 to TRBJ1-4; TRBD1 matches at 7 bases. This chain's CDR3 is CASSSRGRSEKLFF. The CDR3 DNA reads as TGTGCCAGCAGCTCCAGGGGGAGGAGTGAAAAACTGTTTTTT.